A single sample is the source of the 7 T cell receptor beta chains below, sequenced in a study of OX40 agonist ivuxolimab in advanced cancers. Sequenced by immunoSEQ multiplex PCR; TCRdb stores in-frame clones only, minus some. The top ten clones hold about 0.2% of a sample with about 88,000 clones, about 85% of them seen once. The material sequenced was CD4+ or CD8+ T cells sorted from blood, taken in a trial of the OX40 agonist ivuxolimab. The receptors shown here come from an adult with an advanced solid tumor such as melanoma, head and neck, liver or kidney cancer.

The rearrangement joins TRBV15 to TRBJ2-7; D gene ambiguous. The CDR3 sequence is 14 residues long. Germline-derived CDR1 and CDR2 are LNHNV and YYDKDF (reference sequence). The V end was cut by 1 base, the J end by 4 bases, with 11 bases between. CDR3 in amino acids: CATSRGGRVYEQYV. The CDR3 DNA is TGTGCCACCAGCAGAGGTGGCAGAGTTTACGAGCAGTACGTC.

This clone was counted a few times. V is TRBV18 and J is TRBJ2-7, with TRBD2 matching 14 bases. After removal of 4 bases from V and 6 bases from J, the junction contained 5 bases not matched to a gene. The CDR3 loop spans 15 amino acids. Germline CDR1 and CDR2: KGHSH and LQKENI. The CDR3 coding sequence is TGTGCCAGCTCACGAGGACTAGCGGGAGGAGTCGAGCAGTACTTC. It codes for CASSRGLAGGVEQYF.

V usage is TRBV4-1 and J usage is TRBJ2-7; 9 bases line up with TRBD2. CDR1 MGHRA and CDR2 YSYEKL come from the germline V gene. J was trimmed by 4 bases and V by 3 bases; bases with no gene match: 7. The CDR3 loop spans 15 amino acids. CDR3 sequence: CASSQGLAGRYEQYF. The CDR3 DNA reads as TGCGCCAGCAGCCAGGGGCTAGCGGGAAGGTACGAGCAGTACTTC.

This CDR3 reads CASSPSGRQETQYF. CDR3 sequence (DNA): TGTGCCAGCAGCCCCTCAGGACGCCAAGAGACCCAGTACTTC. The V and J genes are TRBV7-3 and TRBJ2-5; D unresolved. This CDR3 is built from 14 residues. Germline V gene lookup returns CDR1 SGHTA and CDR2 FQGTGA. Trimming pared 5 bases from V and 1 base from J, leaving 11 bases between.

This clone is a singleton in its sample. This chain connects TRBV14 to TRBJ2-7; the D is unclear. Per the germline V gene, CDR1 is SGHDN and CDR2 is FVKESK. V was clipped by 5 bases and J by 2 bases, with 19 bases between them. The CDR3 has 16 amino acids. The CDR3 DNA reads TGTGCCAGCAGCTTCAAGATCCTCCCTTCGCCCTACGAGCAGTACGTC. Translation gives CASSFKILPSPYEQYV.

The V and J genes are TRBV6-5 and TRBJ1-2; TRBD1 is a possible D gene (5 bases). Germline loops: CDR1 MNHEY, CDR2 SVGAGI. The germline V and J ends were trimmed by 2 bases and 4 bases, with 11 bases remaining between them. There are 14 residues in the CDR3. This chain's CDR3 is CASSYRTGAYGYTF. DNA of the CDR3: TGTGCCAGCAGTTACCGCACCGGGGCCTATGGCTACACCTTC.

The rearrangement uses TRBV6-5 and TRBJ1-1; D is unclear. Trimming removed 5 bases at V and 2 bases at J, with 15 bases between. The CDR3 sequence is 15 residues long. CDR1 is MNHEY, CDR2 SVGAGI, per germline. The CDR3 DNA reads as TGTGCCAGCAGTCAGCGATCGTGGGATAACACTGAAGCTTTCTTT. Amino acid sequence: CASSQRSWDNTEAFF.